The rows below give T cell receptor beta chains drawn from one sample of a study of Graves' ophthalmopathy and Graves' hyperthyroidism. A single record per CDR3 protein comes from TCRdb applying MiXCR to the multiplex PCR reads. The sample includes around 1,000,000 distinct CDR3 sequences, less than 45% seen only once; the top ten take approximately 12%. Sequencing used peripheral blood or thyroid tissue (not recorded which). These receptors all stem from an adult man with Graves' hyperthyroidism. The CDR3 runs from the conserved cysteine through the conserved F or W. A D gene is named only where the DNA matches it firmly. Expanded clones get a size class; other rows say once, few or many, or leave the size out.

v_gene	abundance	d_gene	j_gene	CDR3aa	CDR3nt
TRBV7-9	-	TRBD1	TRBJ1-2	CASSFGQGGDGYTF	TGTGCCAGCAGCTTCGGACAGGGAGGCGACGGCTACACCTTC
TRBV4-1	few	-	TRBJ2-7	CASSQVRVGSYEQYF	TGCGCCAGCAGCCAAGTCCGCGTGGGATCCTACGAGCAGTACTTC
TRBV7-9	many	-	TRBJ2-7	CASSVRGAGSYEQYF	TGTGCCAGCAGCGTACGGGGGGCGGGGTCCTACGAGCAGTACTTC
TRBV15	many	-	TRBJ1-4	CATQGSRTNEKLFF	TGTGCCACCCAGGGCTCGAGGACTAATGAAAAACTGTTTTTT
TRBV20-1	few	-	TRBJ1-3	CSARVSETGNTIYF	TGCAGTGCTAGAGTTAGTGAAACTGGAAACACCATATATTTT
TRBV20-1	few	-	TRBJ2-5	CSARDRRRGGGETQYF	TGCAGTGCTAGAGATCGAAGGCGTGGTGGGGGAGAGACCCAGTACTTC
TRBV20-1	many	-	TRBJ1-2	CSASRPVYGYTF	TGCAGTGCTAGTAGGCCAGTCTATGGCTACACCTTC
TRBV20-1	many	-	TRBJ1-3	CSAVWTEGGRFGNTIYF	TGCAGTGCCGTGTGGACAGAAGGGGGACGCTTTGGAAACACCATATATTTT
TRBV7-9	-	TRBD2	TRBJ2-5	CASSPRTSGMRTQYF	TGTGCCAGCAGCCCGCGGACTAGCGGGATGAGGACCCAGTACTTC
TRBV7-2	-	-	TRBJ2-5	CASSPSSRKGTQYF	TGTGCCAGCAGCCCATCTAGCCGCAAGGGGACCCAGTACTTC
TRBV29-1	-	-	TRBJ2-7	CSVDPGNTGELYF	TGCAGCGTTGACCCCGGAAACACCGGGGAGCTGTACTTC
TRBV2	-	-	TRBJ2-7	CASSWNLGSYEQYF	TGTGCCAGCAGTTGGAACCTGGGTTCCTACGAGCAGTACTTC
TRBV5-8	many	-	TRBJ1-5	CASSLPTGPQHF	TGTGCCAGCAGCCTTCCAACGGGGCCCCAGCATTTT
TRBV25-1	-	TRBD1	TRBJ2-3	CASEHRDRGPYTQYF	TGTGCCAGCGAGCACCGGGACAGGGGGCCGTATACGCAGTATTTT
TRBV20-1	many	-	TRBJ1-5	CSATLVGGQPQHF	TGCAGTGCTACGCTGGTGGGGGGTCAGCCCCAGCATTTT
TRBV7-8	-	-	TRBJ2-7	CASSQGFSGAYEQYF	TGCGCCAGCAGCCAAGGTTTCTCAGGGGCCTACGAGCAGTACTTC
TRBV20-1	many	-	TRBJ1-1	CSARLLQNTEAFF	TGCAGTGCTAGACTGCTACAGAACACTGAAGCTTTCTTT
TRBV7-9	-	TRBD1	TRBJ1-6	CASTPDRVDFVPPHF	TGTGCCAGCACCCCCGACAGGGTGGACTTTGTACCCCCCCACTTT
TRBV29-1	many	-	TRBJ2-6	CSVAFLGRRNSGANVLTF	TGCAGCGTTGCCTTTTTAGGCAGGCGGAACTCTGGGGCCAACGTCCTGACTTTC
TRBV25-1	-	TRBD2	TRBJ2-2	CASSGTSGTGMILRELFF	TGTGCCAGCAGTGGGACTAGCGGGACAGGGATGATTCTACGGGAGCTGTTTTTT
TRBV19	few	TRBD1	TRBJ1-6	CASQTERDGTENSPLHF	TGTGCCAGTCAGACCGAAAGGGACGGGACAGAGAATTCACCCCTCCACTTT
TRBV7-9	once	TRBD1	TRBJ1-6	CASSPSRDRGSPLHF	TGTGCCAGCAGCCCCTCCAGGGACAGGGGTTCACCCCTCCACTTT
TRBV25-1	once	-	TRBJ2-1	CASSKLGDEQFF	TGTGCCAGCAGTAAATTGGGGGATGAGCAGTTCTTC
TRBV12-3/TRBV12-4	-	TRBD1	TRBJ1-5	CASSPQPGTGVNQPQHF	TGTGCCAGCAGTCCCCAACCCGGGACAGGGGTCAATCAGCCCCAGCATTTT
TRBV27	few	-	TRBJ1-5	CAPEGGFGNQPQHF	TGTGCCCCTGAGGGGGGTTTCGGGAATCAGCCCCAGCATTTT
TRBV7-2	many	-	TRBJ2-2	CASSLSPGELFF	TGTGCCAGCAGCTTATCTCCCGGGGAGCTGTTTTTT
TRBV5-4	-	-	TRBJ2-7	CASTDLNSYEQYF	TGTGCCAGCACCGACTTAAACTCCTACGAGCAGTACTTC
TRBV19	-	-	TRBJ1-5	CASSTQIWLYSNQPQHF	TGTGCCAGTAGTACCCAAATATGGCTCTATAGCAATCAGCCCCAGCATTTT
TRBV20-1	-	-	TRBJ2-3	CSARIRDTQYF	TGCAGTGCTAGAATACGTGATACGCAGTATTTT
TRBV6-4	-	-	TRBJ1-5	CASSDSKQHSNQPQHF	TGTGCCAGCAGTGACTCGAAACAGCATAGCAATCAGCCCCAGCATTTT
TRBV19	-	-	TRBJ2-7	CASSTPGGRPGYEQYF	TGTGCCAGTAGCACACCAGGAGGCCGACCTGGGTACGAGCAGTACTTC
TRBV7-9	many	TRBD2	TRBJ2-7	CASSLVGLASYEQYF	TGTGCCAGCAGCTTAGTGGGACTAGCCTCCTACGAGCAGTACTTC
TRBV7-8	many	-	TRBJ1-1	CASSLVPGANTEAFF	TGTGCCAGCAGCTTAGTGCCGGGGGCGAACACTGAAGCTTTCTTT
TRBV7-8	many	-	TRBJ1-5	CASSLAKPSGNQPQHF	TGTGCCAGCAGCTTAGCAAAACCCTCCGGCAATCAGCCCCAGCATTTT
TRBV7-7	many	TRBD1	TRBJ2-7	CASSLGTGLSYEQYF	TGTGCCAGCAGCTTAGGGACAGGGCTCTCCTACGAGCAGTACTTC
TRBV20-1	-	-	TRBJ2-6	CSARSLAGYSGANVLTF	TGCAGTGCTAGATCTCTGGCAGGGTATAGTGGGGCCAACGTCCTGACTTTC
TRBV20-1	many	-	TRBJ1-1	CSAAPVRSNTEAFF	TGCAGTGCTGCCCCTGTTAGATCGAACACTGAAGCTTTCTTT
TRBV5-1	few	TRBD2	TRBJ2-3	CASSIGLAGTDTQYF	TGCGCCAGCAGCATCGGACTAGCAGGAACAGATACGCAGTATTTT
TRBV19	many	TRBD1	TRBJ2-5	CASSSQGAGETQYF	TGTGCCAGCAGTTCACAGGGGGCTGGAGAGACCCAGTACTTC
TRBV5-1	-	-	TRBJ1-2	CASSRDSFPETNYGYTF	TGCGCCAGCAGCCGTGACAGCTTTCCTGAAACTAACTATGGCTACACCTTT
TRBV20-1	-	TRBD1	TRBJ2-2	CSAREVTGGNTGELFF	TGCAGTGCTAGGGAAGTGACAGGGGGGAACACCGGGGAGCTGTTTTTT
TRBV10-3	-	TRBD2	TRBJ2-3	CAISDGGLDTQYF	TGTGCCATCAGTGACGGGGGGTTGGATACGCAGTATTTT
TRBV30	-	TRBD1	TRBJ2-5	CAWSTQTGFAETQYF	TGTGCCTGGAGTACCCAGACAGGGTTCGCCGAGACCCAGTACTTC
TRBV19	many	-	TRBJ1-5	CASSISGTSNQPQHF	TGTGCCAGTAGTATATCGGGCACTAGCAATCAGCCCCAGCATTTT
TRBV28	-	TRBD1	TRBJ2-7	CASSEFDRERTKF	TGTGCCAGCAGTGAATTCGACAGGGAGAGAACAAAATTC
TRBV2	-	-	TRBJ2-6	CASSVGRGDSGANVLTF	TGTGCCAGCAGTGTGGGCAGGGGGGACTCTGGGGCCAACGTCCTGACTTTC
TRBV5-1	-	-	TRBJ2-2	CASERMGSYTGELFF	TGCGCCAGCGAAAGAATGGGGTCGTACACCGGGGAGCTGTTTTTT
TRBV12-3/TRBV12-4	many	-	TRBJ2-7	CASSLVGTQYEQYF	TGTGCCAGCAGTTTAGTGGGCACTCAGTACGAGCAGTACTTC
TRBV7-2	many	TRBD1	TRBJ2-7	CASSSPGQVYEQYF	TGTGCCAGCAGCTCCCCCGGACAGGTCTACGAGCAGTACTTC
TRBV28	-	TRBD2	TRBJ2-7	CASSLAASGGIEQYF	TGTGCCAGCAGTTTGGCGGCTAGCGGGGGGATCGAGCAGTACTTC
TRBV20-1	-	-	TRBJ1-3	CSASKGGIVTGNTIYF	TGCAGTGCTAGTAAAGGGGGGATCGTAACTGGAAACACCATATATTTT